This T cell receptor (beta chain) was retrieved from a study of blood T cell repertoires in COVID-19. Germline CDR1 is SGDLS and CDR2 is YYNGEE. This CDR3 has 15 amino acids. V lost 6 bases and J lost 1, with 13 bases in between. Clones were read by immunoSEQ multiplex PCR, and TCRdb kept only the in-frame ones, dropping some. The table includes almost 250,000 clones, 80% to 90% detected once. The sequencing sample was made of PBMCs or T cells enriched from blood (not recorded which). The sequence derives from a woman aged 30 to 39 who had recovered from COVID-19. V gene TRBV9 combines with J gene TRBJ2-2; TRBD1 might be the D (6 bases). In nucleotides, the CDR3 is TGTGCCAGCAACCCCTTGGGACAGAACACCGGGGAGCTGTTTTTT. Translating it yields CASNPLGQNTGELFF.